The 23 T cell receptor beta chains given below trace back to one sample, sequenced in a study of T cells in Graves' hyperthyroidism and ophthalmopathy. TCR beta CDR3 regions were amplified from RNA transcripts. The study used the HTBI primer set for a first-round RT-PCR of the TCR CDR3. TCRdb recomputed calls from the multiplex PCR reads with MiXCR, one row per CDR3 protein. The sample consists of 620,000 or so distinct CDR3 sequences, roughly 15% of them appearing once. Sequencing was done on a sample of blood. These receptors came from a woman between 50 and 59 years old with Graves' ophthalmopathy.

There are many counts of this clonotype. This chain uses TRBV28 with TRBJ1-6; the D is unclear. This CDR3 is 15 amino acids long. Germline V gene lookup returns CDR1 MDHEN and CDR2 SYDVKM. The V end lost 1 base, the J end lost 13 bases, and 17 bases lay between the germline ends. The CDR3 protein is CASSLFGRAAIPLHF. In nucleotides, the CDR3 is TGTGCCAGCAGTTTATTTGGACGGGCCGCAATTCCCCTCCACTTT.

In this sample, this clonotype turned up many times. This chain links TRBV2 with TRBJ1-2, with D maybe TRBD1 (5 bases). Germline V gives CDR1 SNHLY, CDR2 FYNNEI. CDR3 length: 14 residues. Trimming removed 5 bases at V and 4 bases at J, with 14 bases between. The CDR3 DNA is TGTGCCAGCAGTAACAACAGGAATATCTATGGCTACACCTTC. Translating it yields CASSNNRNIYGYTF.

The rearrangement uses TRBV7-3 and TRBJ2-1; TRBD2 agrees at 14 bases. The CDR3 sequence is 20 residues long. CDR1 and CDR2 from the germline V gene are SGHTA and FQGTGA. Germline trimming cut 5 bases from V and 2 bases from J; bases unmatched to any gene: 14. This CDR3 reads CASSPRGQGTSGGAYNEQFF. The CDR3 DNA reads TGTGCCAGCAGCCCTCGGGGGCAGGGGACTAGCGGGGGTGCCTACAATGAGCAGTTCTTC.

This clonotype occurred a few times. The chain carries TRBV20-1 and TRBJ1-2; maybe TRBD1 (6 bases). Germline CDR1 reads DFQATT; CDR2 reads SNEGSKA (reference sequence). With 5 bases removed from V and 4 bases from J, the gap between germline ends came to 17 bases. The CDR3 extends over 14 amino acids. This chain's CDR3 is CSASASGVIYGYTF. DNA of the CDR3: TGCAGTGCTTCAGCCTCAGGGGTCATCTATGGCTACACCTTC.

In its sample, this clonotype was seen many times. V gene TRBV7-3 combines with J gene TRBJ2-1; 10 bases are shared with TRBD2. J lost 10 bases, V lost 1 base, and 7 bases had no gene match. The germline V gene encodes CDR1 SGHTA and CDR2 FQGTGA. The CDR3 is made up of 15 amino acids. The DNA of the CDR3 is TGTGCCAGCAGCTTAAGAGCGGGAGGGCCGGTAGAGCAGTTCTTC. Encoded protein: CASSLRAGGPVEQFF.

This clonotype was seen at least ten times. The genes are TRBV7-8 and TRBJ2-2, with 7 bases lining up with TRBD1. This CDR3 has 15 amino acids. CDR1 and CDR2 from the germline V gene are SGHVS and FQNEAQ. V lost 1 base and J lost 6; bases outside the gene matches: 5. The CDR3 nucleotides read TGTGCCAGCAGCTTAGTACAGGGGACCGCCGGGGAGCTGTTTTTT. Amino acids: CASSLVQGTAGELFF. Filled out from reference TRBV7-8 and TRBJ2-2, the complete variable domain reads GAGVSQSPRYKVAKRGQDVALRCDPISGHVSLFWYQQALGQGPEFLTYFQNEAQLDKSGLPSDRFFAERPEGSVSTLKIQRTQQEDSAVYLCASSLVQGTAGELFFGEGSRLTVL.

This clonotype was found a few times. J is TRBJ1-4 and V is TRBV28, with D tentatively TRBD1 (6 bases). The CDR3 has 15 amino acids. Germline loops: CDR1 MDHEN, CDR2 SYDVKM. Trimming took 1 base from V and 8 from J, leaving 14 bases between them. For the CDR3, the DNA is TGTGCCAGCAGTTTATCAGGGGACATCTACGAAAAACTGTTTTTT. This encodes CASSLSGDIYEKLFF. The complete variable domain, with remaining parts taken from reference TRBV28 and TRBJ1-4, reads DVKVTQSSRYLVKRTGEKVFLECVQDMDHENMFWYRQDPGLGLRLIYFSYDVKMKEKGDIPEGYSVSREKKERFSLILESASTNQTSMYLCASSLSGDIYEKLFFGSGTQLSVL.

This clonotype came up many times. This chain joins TRBV10-3 and TRBJ2-1, with 9 bases matching TRBD2. The CDR3 sequence is 17 residues long. V lost 4 bases and J lost 2; bases outside the gene matches: 9. CDR1 is ENHRY and CDR2 is SYGVKD in the germline V gene. This chain's CDR3 is CAISGTKGGRAYNEQFF. The CDR3 DNA is TGTGCCATCAGTGGAACCAAAGGCGGGAGGGCCTACAATGAGCAGTTCTTC.

In its sample, this clonotype was seen a few times. The genes are TRBV20-1 and TRBJ2-5, with a tentative D call TRBD1 (7 bases). The CDR3 sequence is 13 residues long. V was clipped by 4 bases and J by 5 bases, with 14 bases between them. In germline, CDR1 is DFQATT, CDR2 SNEGSKA (reference sequence). The CDR3 DNA reads TGCAGTGCTAAACTGACAGGGAGGGAGACCCAGTACTTC. Amino acid sequence: CSAKLTGRETQYF.

J is TRBJ2-7 and V is TRBV6-2 or TRBV6-3; perhaps TRBD2 as D (6 bases). The germline gives CDR1 MNHEY, CDR2 SVGEGT. Trimming shortened V by 6 bases and J by 7 bases, and 16 bases separated the two germline ends. The CDR3 contains 13 residues. CDR3 in DNA: TGTGCCAGCAGCCATGGGACTGAAATTGAGCAGTACTTC. This encodes CASSHGTEIEQYF.

This clonotype was recorded once. This sequence joins TRBV15 and TRBJ2-3, with 12 nucleotides matching TRBD2. With 8 bases clipped from V and 3 bases from J, the junction kept 6 bases outside the gene matches. Per germline, CDR1 LNHNV and CDR2 YYDKDF (reference sequence). The CDR3 totals 15 residues. The CDR3 region has the DNA TGTGCCACCTTACTTGGGACTAGCGGGACAGATACGCAGTATTTT. This sequence encodes CATLLGTSGTDTQYF.

Many counts were recorded for this clonotype. V and J are TRBV2 and TRBJ2-3; TRBD1 or TRBD2 may be the D gene (6 bases each). The germline V gene encodes CDR1 SNHLY and CDR2 FYNNEI. The CDR3 loop spans 12 amino acids. The CDR3 region is CAGGPVVGTQYF. Here the CDR3 DNA reads TGTGCTGGGGGGCCAGTTGTGGGTACGCAGTATTTT. The full variable domain, in which reference TRBV2 and TRBJ2-3 provide the parts outside the CDR3, is EPEVTQTPSHQVTQMGQEVILRCVPISNHLYFYWYRQILGQKVEFLVSFYNNEISEKSEIFDDQFSVERPDGSNFTLKIRSTKLEDSAMYFCAGGPVVGTQYFGPGTRLTVL.

This clonotype was recorded at least ten times. V and J are TRBV6-1 and TRBJ2-7; 14 bases fit TRBD2. The CDR3 is made up of 16 amino acids. Germline V gene sequence: CDR1 MNHNS, CDR2 SASEGT. V dropped 7 bases and J dropped 3; count of bases not matched to a gene: 8. CDR3 sequence (DNA): TGTGCCAGCACCGGACTAGCGGGAGGAACTTACTACGAGCAGTACTTC. The encoded protein is CASTGLAGGTYYEQYF.

This chain uses TRBV5-5 with TRBJ1-1; 10 bases fit TRBD1. CDR1 SGHKS and CDR2 YYEKEE come from the germline V gene (reference sequence). This CDR3 has 15 residues. V dropped 2 bases and J dropped 6; count of bases not matched to a gene: 7. The CDR3 region has the DNA TGTGCCAGCAGCTTATCTCCGGGACAGGGGCCTGAAGCTTTCTTT. It encodes CASSLSPGQGPEAFF.

This clonotype was observed a handful of times. The chain employs TRBV27 and TRBJ2-1; 11 bases fit TRBD2. The CDR3 loop spans 17 amino acids. Trimming cost V 3 bases and J 7 bases; bases outside gene matches: 11. The germline V gene has CDR1 MNHEY and CDR2 SMNVEV (reference sequence). CDR3 DNA sequence: TGTGCCAGCAGTTTCCCCAAACTAGCGGGAGTGTATAATGAGCAGTTCTTC. This gives the protein CASSFPKLAGVYNEQFF.

This clonotype appeared a few times. The gene calls are TRBV4-2 and TRBJ2-1; the match to TRBD1 covers 9 bases. J was trimmed by 6 bases and V by 3 bases; bases with no gene match: 9. This CDR3 has 16 amino acids. Germline loops: CDR1 LGHNA, CDR2 YNFKEQ. CDR3 nucleotides: TGTGCCAGCAGCCACCGCCGGGACAGGGAAGGCAATGAGCAGTTCTTC. This sequence encodes CASSHRRDREGNEQFF.

This clonotype was seen ten or more times. V usage is TRBV30 and J usage is TRBJ1-5; 7 bases agree with TRBD1. CDR1 and CDR2 from the germline V gene are GTSNPN and SVGIG (reference sequence). CDR3 length: 14 residues. Trimming took 1 base from V and 11 from J; bases not matched to a gene: 11. The CDR3 nucleotides are TGTGCCTGGAGTGAAGGGGGCCCGAGAAGTTCCCAGCATTTT. Translation gives CAWSEGGPRSSQHF.

There are many counts of this clonotype. CDR3 nucleotides: TGTGCCAGCAGCCTTTCATCACCGGGACAGCGCACAGATACGCAGTATTTT. Protein sequence: CASSLSSPGQRTDTQYF. The chain employs TRBV7-8 and TRBJ2-3; 7 bases agree with TRBD1. The CDR3 spans 17 residues. The V and J ends lost 5 bases and 1 base, in that order; junction bases with no gene match: 12. Germline lookup yields CDR1 SGHVS and CDR2 FQNEAQ. Drawing the rest from reference TRBV7-8 and TRBJ2-3, the complete variable domain is GAGVSQSPRYKVAKRGQDVALRCDPISGHVSLFWYQQALGQGPEFLTYFQNEAQLDKSGLPSDRFFAERPEGSVSTLKIQRTQQEDSAVYLCASSLSSPGQRTDTQYFGPGTRLTVL.

The V gene is TRBV6-2 or TRBV6-3, the J gene TRBJ1-1, with 7 bases lining up with TRBD1. CDR3 length: 15 residues. Germline V CDR1 and CDR2: MNHEY, SVGEGT. Germline trimming cut 7 bases from V and 4 bases from J; bases unmatched to any gene: 12. The CDR3 is CASIAQRQGGTEAFF. Here the CDR3 DNA reads TGTGCCAGCATTGCTCAAAGACAGGGAGGCACTGAAGCTTTCTTT.

This clonotype was found a few times. DNA for the CDR3: TGTGCCATCAGTGAGTCGGGGCCTAATTCACCCCTCCACTTT. The encoded protein is CAISESGPNSPLHF. The chain is built from TRBV10-3 and TRBJ1-6; the D gene is possibly TRBD1 (5 bases). The CDR3 is 14 residues long. V dropped 0 bases and J dropped 6 bases, with 6 bases sitting between them. CDR1 and CDR2 (germline): ENHRY, SYGVKD.

Many counts were recorded for this clonotype. V gene TRBV27 combines with J gene TRBJ2-1; a possible D gene is TRBD2 (5 bases). The germline V and J ends were trimmed by 5 bases and 4 bases, with 18 bases remaining between them. This CDR3 has 16 residues. Germline V lookup: CDR1 MNHEY, CDR2 SMNVEV (reference sequence). The CDR3 is CASSPQRIAGYNEQFF. The CDR3 nucleotides read TGTGCCAGCAGTCCCCAGAGGATCGCGGGTTACAATGAGCAGTTCTTC.

This clonotype was found many times. The CDR3 nucleotides read TGTGCCAGCAGCGACCGAGGGTACCAAGAGACCCAGTACTTC. This gives the protein CASSDRGYQETQYF. The J gene is TRBJ2-5, the V gene TRBV3-1, with a possible D match to TRBD2 (5 bases). There are 14 residues in the CDR3. Germline assignment: CDR1 LGHDT and CDR2 YNNKEL (reference sequence). Trimming removed 5 bases from V and 0 bases from J, with 10 bases in between.

The chain recombines TRBV7-2 with TRBJ2-1; 8 bases are a match to TRBD2. V shed 1 base and J 16 bases; nucleotides not matched to a gene: 12. The germline gives CDR1 SGHTA, CDR2 FQGNSA. This CDR3 contains 14 residues. The CDR3 protein is CASSLELALAGHFF. CDR3 nucleotide sequence: TGTGCCAGCAGCTTAGAACTGGCGTTAGCGGGACACTTCTTC.